The rows below give T cell receptor beta chains drawn from one sample of a study of cytomegalovirus exposure and HLA in healthy donors. This table comes from immunoSEQ multiplex PCR, and its TCRdb copy is limited to in-frame clones, with some not included. This table has 100,000 or so clones, around 80% appearing once. Sequences were obtained from PBMCs. These receptors all stem from a female donor in good health and CMV-seropositive. The CDR3 runs from the conserved cysteine through the conserved F or W. D genes are given only for firm matches. The size field is filled for only some rows; it gives once, few, many or a size class.

abundance	d_gene	len	v_gene	j_gene	CDR3aa	CDR3nt
.	TRBD1	14	TRBV19	TRBJ2-5	CASSTGDSMKTQYF	TGTGCCAGTAGTACCGGGGACAGTATGAAGACCCAGTACTTC
.	.	13	TRBV6-6	TRBJ1-2	CASSYSPTEPYTF	TGTGCCAGCAGTTACTCTCCCACAGAGCCGTACACCTTC
.	.	13	TRBV7-9	TRBJ2-7	CASSLVQSYEQYF	TGTGCCAGCAGCTTAGTCCAGTCTTACGAGCAGTACTTC
.	.	15	TRBV6-6	TRBJ2-7	CASSELGRDTYEQYF	TGTGCCAGCAGCGAGTTGGGACGGGACACCTACGAGCAGTACTTC
.	.	15	TRBV19	TRBJ2-1	CASSTRTASGWEQFF	TGTGCCAGTAGTACCCGGACAGCGTCGGGGTGGGAGCAGTTCTTC
.	TRBD1	14	TRBV6-5	TRBJ1-1	CASGKQGAYAEAFF	TGTGCCAGCGGGAAACAGGGGGCGTACGCTGAAGCTTTCTTT
.	TRBD2	16	TRBV19	TRBJ2-1	CASSIDGSGAYNEQFF	TGTGCCAGTAGTATAGATGGTAGCGGGGCCTACAATGAGCAGTTCTTC
.	TRBD2	17	TRBV7-9	TRBJ2-7	CASSPTGTSGFSYEQYF	TGTGCCAGCAGCCCCACCGGGACTAGCGGATTTTCCTACGAGCAGTACTTC
.	TRBD2	14	TRBV7-2	TRBJ2-7	CASSFGGGSYEQYF	TGTGCCAGCAGCTTTGGCGGGGGATCCTACGAGCAGTACTTC
.	.	13	TRBV6-5	TRBJ2-7	CASSYDRNYEQYF	TGTGCCAGCAGTTACGACAGAAATTACGAGCAGTACTTC
.	.	16	TRBV5-1	TRBJ2-1	CASSWPRGAGDNEQFF	TGCGCCAGCAGCTGGCCCCGGGGGGCGGGGGACAATGAGCAGTTCTTC
.	.	13	TRBV18	TRBJ2-2	CASSPVGGGELFF	TGTGCCAGCTCACCGGTGGGAGGCGGGGAGCTGTTTTTT
.	TRBD1	16	TRBV9	TRBJ1-1	CASSARDSFRNTEAFF	TGTGCCAGCAGCGCCCGGGACAGCTTTCGGAACACTGAAGCTTTCTTT
.	.	15	TRBV7-2	TRBJ1-2	CASSYRTESPSGYTF	TGTGCCAGCAGCTACAGGACAGAGTCTCCCTCTGGCTACACCTTC
.	.	19	TRBV11-2	TRBJ2-7	CASSLDKGTSKHYTYEQYF	TGTGCCAGCAGCTTGGATAAGGGTACTAGCAAGCATTATACGTACGAGCAGTACTTC
.	.	12	TRBV5-1	TRBJ2-2	CASSLAGGELFF	TGCGCCAGCAGCTTGGCAGGGGGGGAGCTGTTTTTT
.	TRBD2	17	TRBV27	TRBJ2-1	CASSLGLAELPYNEQFF	TGTGCCAGCAGTTTAGGCCTAGCGGAGCTACCCTACAATGAGCAGTTCTTC
.	TRBD2	17	TRBV7-2	TRBJ2-1	CASSTARTSNKLNEQFF	TGTGCCAGCAGCACCGCCCGGACTAGCAATAAGCTGAATGAGCAGTTCTTC
.	.	15	TRBV6-1	TRBJ2-1	CASSAMSVTYNEQFF	TGTGCCAGCAGCGCCATGTCGGTGACCTACAATGAGCAGTTCTTC
.	.	16	TRBV19	TRBJ2-3	CASSILAGALTDTQYF	TGTGCCAGTAGTATATTGGCAGGGGCCCTCACAGATACGCAGTATTTT
.	.	13	TRBV15	TRBJ1-2	CATSRLGVGGYTF	TGTGCCACCAGCAGGCTAGGGGTGGGTGGCTACACCTTC
.	.	14	TRBV6-1	TRBJ2-2	CASSGGMNTGELFF	TGTGCCAGCAGCGGGGGTATGAACACCGGGGAGCTGTTTTTT
once	.	14	TRBV2	TRBJ2-2	CASSERAGTGELFF	TGTGCCAGCAGTGAACGGGCGGGCACCGGGGAGCTGTTTTTT
.	.	15	TRBV27	TRBJ2-1	CASSVRDSGYNEQFF	TGTGCCAGCAGTGTCCGTGATAGCGGATACAATGAGCAGTTCTTC
.	.	15	TRBV11-3	TRBJ2-1	CASSPAGQFPNEQFF	TGTGCCAGCAGCCCGGCCGGACAATTTCCCAATGAGCAGTTCTTC
.	TRBD1	12	TRBV30	TRBJ1-1	CAWSPGQGEAFF	TGTGCCTGGAGCCCTGGACAGGGAGAAGCTTTCTTT
once	TRBD1	14	TRBV7-8	TRBJ1-1	CASSRGQVNTEAFF	TGTGCCAGCAGCCGCGGACAGGTGAACACTGAAGCTTTCTTT
.	.	13	TRBV4-1	TRBJ1-2	CASSQASVYGYTF	TGCGCCAGCAGCCAAGCTTCTGTCTATGGCTACACCTTC